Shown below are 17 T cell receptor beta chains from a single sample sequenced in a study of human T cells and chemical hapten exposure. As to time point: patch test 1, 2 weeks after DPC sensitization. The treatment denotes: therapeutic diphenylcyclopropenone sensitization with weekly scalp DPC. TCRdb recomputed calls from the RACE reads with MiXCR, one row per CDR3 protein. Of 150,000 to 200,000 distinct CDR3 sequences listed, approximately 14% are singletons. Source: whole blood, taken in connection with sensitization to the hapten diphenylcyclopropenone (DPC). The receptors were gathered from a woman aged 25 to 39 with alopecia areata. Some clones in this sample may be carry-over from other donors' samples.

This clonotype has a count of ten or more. CDR3 amino acids: CASSQEEGTRHF. The CDR3 DNA is TGTGCCAGCAGCCAAGAAGAAGGGACCCGGCATTTT. V gene TRBV3-1 combines with J gene TRBJ1-5; a possible D gene is TRBD1 (5 bases). Germline CDR1 reads LGHDT; CDR2 reads YNNKEL (reference sequence). The germline V and J ends were trimmed by 0 bases and 15 bases, with 12 bases remaining between them. This CDR3 is 12 amino acids long.

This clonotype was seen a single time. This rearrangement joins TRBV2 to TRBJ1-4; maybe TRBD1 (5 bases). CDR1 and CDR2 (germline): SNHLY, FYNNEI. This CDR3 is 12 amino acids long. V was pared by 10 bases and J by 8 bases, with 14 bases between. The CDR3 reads CATRGGGEKLFF. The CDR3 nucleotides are TGTGCCACCCGGGGCGGCGGCGAAAAACTGTTTTTT.

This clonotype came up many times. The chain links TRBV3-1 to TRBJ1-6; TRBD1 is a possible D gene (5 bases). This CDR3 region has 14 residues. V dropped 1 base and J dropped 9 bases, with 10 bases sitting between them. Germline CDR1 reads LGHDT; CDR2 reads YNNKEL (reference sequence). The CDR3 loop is CASSQGDGLSPLHF. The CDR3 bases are TGTGCCAGCAGCCAAGGGGACGGCCTTTCACCCCTCCACTTT.

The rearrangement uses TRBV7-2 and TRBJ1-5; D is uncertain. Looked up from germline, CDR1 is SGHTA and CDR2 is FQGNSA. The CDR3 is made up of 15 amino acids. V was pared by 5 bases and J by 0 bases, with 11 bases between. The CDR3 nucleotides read TGTGCCAGCAGCCGAGATAGAAATAGCAATCAGCCCCAGCATTTT. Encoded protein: CASSRDRNSNQPQHF.

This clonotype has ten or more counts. CDR3 sequence: CASSQVGTDYNEQFF. Written as DNA, the CDR3 is TGCGCCAGCAGCCAAGTCGGGACAGACTACAATGAGCAGTTCTTC. The J gene is TRBJ2-1, the V gene TRBV4-3, with 7 bases identical to TRBD1. V was clipped by 1 base and J by 3 bases; unmatched bases: 3. The germline V gene has CDR1 LGHNA and CDR2 YSLEER. There are 15 residues in the CDR3.

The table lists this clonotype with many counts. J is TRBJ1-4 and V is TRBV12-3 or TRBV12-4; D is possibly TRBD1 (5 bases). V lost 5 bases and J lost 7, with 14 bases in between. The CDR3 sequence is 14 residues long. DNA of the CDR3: TGTGCCAGCAGTCCGGGGACTGGGAGTGAAAAACTGTTTTTT. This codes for CASSPGTGSEKLFF.

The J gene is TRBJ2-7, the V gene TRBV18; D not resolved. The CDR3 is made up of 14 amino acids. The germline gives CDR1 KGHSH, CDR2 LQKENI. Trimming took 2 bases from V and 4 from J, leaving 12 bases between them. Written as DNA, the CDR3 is TGTGCCAGCTCACCAAACAGTAACGATTACGAGCAGTACTTC. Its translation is CASSPNSNDYEQYF. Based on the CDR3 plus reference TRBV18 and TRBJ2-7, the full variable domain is NAGVMQNPRHLVRRRGQEARLRCSPMKGHSHVYWYRQLPEEGLKFMVYLQKENIIDESGMPKERFSAEFPKEGPSILRIQQVVRGDSAAYFCASSPNSNDYEQYFGPGTRLTVT.

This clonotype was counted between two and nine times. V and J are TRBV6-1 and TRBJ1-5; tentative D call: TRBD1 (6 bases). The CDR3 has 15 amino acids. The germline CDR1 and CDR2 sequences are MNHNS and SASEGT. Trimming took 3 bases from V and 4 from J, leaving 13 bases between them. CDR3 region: CASSDTGFPNQPQHF. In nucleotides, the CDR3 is TGTGCCAGCAGTGATACAGGGTTCCCGAATCAGCCCCAGCATTTT.

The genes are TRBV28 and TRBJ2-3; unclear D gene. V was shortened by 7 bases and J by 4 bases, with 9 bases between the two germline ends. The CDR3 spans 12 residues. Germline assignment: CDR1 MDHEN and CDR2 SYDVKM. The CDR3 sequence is CASTRFPDTQYF. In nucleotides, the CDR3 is TGTGCCAGCACAAGGTTTCCAGATACGCAGTATTTT.

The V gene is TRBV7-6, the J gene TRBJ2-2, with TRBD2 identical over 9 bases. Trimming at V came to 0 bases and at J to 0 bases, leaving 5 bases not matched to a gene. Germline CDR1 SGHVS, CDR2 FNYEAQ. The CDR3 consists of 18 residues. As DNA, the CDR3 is TGTGCCAGCAGCTTAGCAGTTAGCGGGGGAACGAACACCGGGGAGCTGTTTTTT. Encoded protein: CASSLAVSGGTNTGELFF.

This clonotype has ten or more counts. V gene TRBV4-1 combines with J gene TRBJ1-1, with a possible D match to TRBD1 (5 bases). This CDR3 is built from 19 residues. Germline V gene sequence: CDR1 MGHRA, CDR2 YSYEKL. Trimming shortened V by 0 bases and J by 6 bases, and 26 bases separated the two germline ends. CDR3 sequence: CASSQDSESYRGLVAEAFF. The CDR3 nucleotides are TGCGCCAGCAGCCAAGATTCCGAATCATATAGGGGACTTGTGGCTGAAGCTTTCTTT.

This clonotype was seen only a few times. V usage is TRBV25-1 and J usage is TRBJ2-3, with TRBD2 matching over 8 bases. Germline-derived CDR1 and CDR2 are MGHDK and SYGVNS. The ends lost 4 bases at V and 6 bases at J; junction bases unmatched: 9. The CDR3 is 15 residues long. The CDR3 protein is CASSGAGRASDTQYF. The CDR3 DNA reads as TGTGCCAGCAGTGGAGCCGGGAGGGCCAGCGATACGCAGTATTTT.

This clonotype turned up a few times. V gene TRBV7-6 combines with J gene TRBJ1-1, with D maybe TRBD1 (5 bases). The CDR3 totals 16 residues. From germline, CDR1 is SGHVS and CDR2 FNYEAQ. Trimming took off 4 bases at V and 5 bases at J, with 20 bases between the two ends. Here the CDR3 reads CASSSSRGGPFTEAFF. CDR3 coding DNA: TGTGCCAGCAGCTCCTCGAGGGGCGGGCCATTTACTGAAGCTTTCTTT.

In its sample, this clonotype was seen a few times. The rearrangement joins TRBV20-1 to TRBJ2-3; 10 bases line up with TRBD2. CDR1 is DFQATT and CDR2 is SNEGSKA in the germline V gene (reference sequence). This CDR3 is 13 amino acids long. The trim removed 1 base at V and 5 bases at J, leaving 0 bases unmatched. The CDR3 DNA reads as TGCAGTGCTAGAGGGACTAGCGGAGATACGCAGTATTTT. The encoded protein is CSARGTSGDTQYF.

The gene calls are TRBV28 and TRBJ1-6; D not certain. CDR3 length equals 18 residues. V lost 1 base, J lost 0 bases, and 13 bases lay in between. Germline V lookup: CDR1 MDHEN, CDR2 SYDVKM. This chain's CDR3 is CASSLFTGASSYNSPLHF. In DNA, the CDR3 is TGTGCCAGCAGTTTATTTACTGGAGCGAGCTCCTATAATTCACCCCTCCACTTT.

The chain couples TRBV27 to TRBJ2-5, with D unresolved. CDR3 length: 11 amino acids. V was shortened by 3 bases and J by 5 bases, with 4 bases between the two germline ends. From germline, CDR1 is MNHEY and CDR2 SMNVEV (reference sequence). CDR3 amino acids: CASSFPETQYF. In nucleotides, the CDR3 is TGTGCCAGCAGTTTCCCGGAGACCCAGTACTTC.

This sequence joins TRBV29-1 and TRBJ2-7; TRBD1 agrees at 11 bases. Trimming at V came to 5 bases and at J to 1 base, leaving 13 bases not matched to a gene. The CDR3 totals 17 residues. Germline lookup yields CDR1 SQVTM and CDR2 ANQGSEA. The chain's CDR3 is CSVKDRGLYDPSYEQYF. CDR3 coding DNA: TGCAGCGTTAAGGACAGGGGGCTATACGACCCGTCCTACGAGCAGTACTTC.